Sequencing of this TCR beta chain was carried out in a study of blood T cell repertoires in COVID-19. For the study at large: COVID-19 samples from acute and convalescent phases originated in the United States, Italy and Spain. Sources were T cells, B-cell-depleted T cells, or PBMCs; the material itself was cDNA or gDNA.

V was shortened by 7 bases and J by 4 bases, with 12 bases between the two germline ends. Germline loops: CDR1 MNHEY, CDR2 SVGAGI. The CDR3 loop spans 13 amino acids. In the authors' methods: How many nucleated cells were present was estimated from reference gene primer amplification. TCRdb's copy holds only in-frame clones and misses some; the assay was immunoSEQ multiplex PCR. V and J calls and clone size are given by that table; D and trimming were obtained from the DNA. Among about 250,000 clones listed, 88% were seen once. The sequence derives from a woman aged 25-40 years with acute or convalescent COVID-19. The chain combines TRBV6-5 with TRBJ2-3; tentative D call: TRBD1 (6 bases). The sequencing input was peripheral blood. CDR3 region: CASTGQWPDTQYF. The DNA for the CDR3 is TGTGCCAGCACCGGACAGTGGCCAGATACGCAGTATTTT.